What follows describes a single T cell receptor (beta chain). This clone's antigen is unknown. Within one base of it there is no much larger clone, and no base qualities were kept. In Seattle, one collaborating source enrolled patients while the infection was active and tracked those patients longitudinally over the course of disease. Whole blood was collected in K2EDTA tubes by collaborating institutions according to the institutions' own protocols. For TCRbeta analysis, collaborator samples were shipped as frozen whole blood, as isolated PBMCs, or as DNA extracted from either sample type. The germline V gene specifies SGHTS as CDR1 and YDEGEE as CDR2. Trimming removed 1 base from V and 9 bases from J, leaving 14 bases between the germline ends. The CDR3, from cysteine to phenylalanine, totals 13 residues. Only the CDR3 DNA is retained, 39 bases long and in frame from the first base. The immunoSEQ Assay, a bias-controlled multiplex PCR, was used to amplify TCRbeta CDR3 regions from genomic DNA. On the authors' methods: The number of nucleated cells in each sample was estimated from the amplification of reference gene primers within the assay. To quantify the absolute abundance of each unique TCRbeta CDR3 rearrangement, sequence reads were collapsed and filtered. For each sample, productive Simpson clonality was calculated as the square root of Simpson's diversity index across productive rearrangements. Held by TCRdb, this immuneACCESS table contains in-frame sequences only and omits some clones. Under half of the omission traces to an unresolved V gene where checked; the cause of the rest is unknown. That table furnishes V, J and clone size, whereas the DNA furnished D and trimming. This sample gives 500,000 to 600,000 clones in total; around nine tenths of them show up just once. 7.8% of the sample lies in the top ten.

The data were obtained in a study of blood T cell repertoires in COVID-19 (dated by TCRdb to the early 2020s). As for the study more broadly: Samples from collaborators originated in the United States, Italy and Spain and spanned both the acute and convalescent phases of COVID-19. The prospective study material was composed of cDNA or gDNA derived from T cells, B-cell-depleted T cells, or PBMCs. Subjects who had been exposed to COVID-19, were actively infected with it, or had recovered from it provided the deeply sampled blood TCRbeta repertoires that made up the dataset. The repertoires were made available in a free public database intended to serve as a resource for research on the immune response to SARS-CoV-2. The samples were drawn from two sources: the first 160 participants of the ongoing ImmuneRACE study, and 1,200 or so subjects contributed by 6 global collaborators. Nearly every sample came with metadata listing a de-identified subject ID, COVID-19 status, age in years and sex. Where HLA class I and class II types were available, the types were taken from metadata supplied by the sample provider, not from assay-based typing. The investigation overall reported the following: The quantity of clinical and demographic metadata differed by source and by participant and was supplied without curation.

Sequencing was carried out using peripheral blood. The receptor chain draws on TRBV5-8 and TRBJ2-7; TRBD1 is perhaps the D gene, given 6 matching bases. This TCR was sampled from a woman aged 50 to 60 with COVID-19, enrolled during active disease. The DNA sequence is TGTGCCAGCAGCTTGAGGGGGACCTTGGGGCAGTACTTC. The resulting protein is CASSLRGTLGQYF.